The 8 T cell receptor beta chains reported below all come from one sample, sequenced in a study of molecular identifiers for immune sequencing clone quantification. From the PCR reads, TCRdb called clonotypes with MiXCR, one entry per CDR3 protein. The repertoire includes some 320,000 distinct CDR3 sequences, around a fifth of them detected once, and 0.7% to 0.9% sits in the top ten. The sample was naive CD8+ T cells from blood, with Jurkat cell RNA spiked in. Described subset: FACS-sorted CD8+CD4-CCR7+CD45RA+ naive T cells. These receptors were obtained from a human donor in good health. Some libraries in this study had Jurkat cell RNA spiked in.

The chain has TRBV20-1 and TRBJ2-7; TRBD2 aligns across 12 bases. Germline CDR1 reads DFQATT; CDR2 reads SNEGSKA (reference sequence). Unmatched junction bases numbered 6, after V lost 0 bases and J lost 0 bases. This CDR3 is built from 17 residues. The CDR3 bases are TGCAGTGCTAGAGATCTGCTAGCGGGGGGGAACTCCTACGAGCAGTACTTC. Translation: CSARDLLAGGNSYEQYF.

Regarding this clonotype: A much larger clone is a single base away; this may be a read error. This sequence joins TRBV12-3 or TRBV12-4 and TRBJ2-2, with a tentative D call TRBD1 (6 bases). This CDR3 contains 17 residues. The CDR3 bases are TGTGCCAGCAGTCCACGAGGACAGCCGCTGGGTACCGAGGAGCTGTTTTTT. Protein sequence: CASSPRGQPLGTEELFF.

Ten or more counts support this clonotype. J is TRBJ2-7 and V is TRBV30; D remains unclear. Germline loops: CDR1 GTSNPN, CDR2 SVGIG (reference sequence). V gave up 0 bases and J gave up 1 base, with 7 bases separating them. The CDR3 length is 13 residues. CDR3 DNA sequence: TGTGCCTGGAGTGTCGGTCCATCCTACGAGCAGTACTTC. This encodes CAWSVGPSYEQYF. Full variable domain (outside the CDR3, taken from reference TRBV30 and TRBJ2-7): SQTIHQWPATLVQPVGSPLSLECTVEGTSNPNLYWYRQAAGRGLQLLFYSVGIGQISSEVPQNLSASRPQDRQFILSSKKLLLSDSGFYLCAWSVGPSYEQYFGPGTRLTVT.

As regards this clonotype: A much more abundant neighbour one base away suggests this may be a read error. The chain links TRBV9 to TRBJ2-7; TRBD2 aligns across 10 bases. The germline V gene has CDR1 SGDLS and CDR2 YYNGEE. The CDR3 has 13 amino acids. CDR3 sequence: CAGSASGSYEQYF. CDR3 nucleotide sequence: TGTGCCGGCAGCGCTAGCGGGAGCTACGAGCAGTACTTC.

There are many counts of this clonotype. The chain couples TRBV12-3 or TRBV12-4 to TRBJ1-5, with 12 bases lining up with TRBD1. The length of the CDR3 is 15 residues. Unmatched junction bases numbered 6, after V lost 6 bases and J lost 6 bases. This CDR3 reads CASSPGTGGVQPQHF. The DNA for the CDR3 is TGTGCCAGCAGCCCCGGGACAGGGGGCGTTCAGCCCCAGCATTTT.

V gene TRBV19 combines with J gene TRBJ2-2; either TRBD1 or TRBD2 may fit D (5 bases each). CDR1 is LNHDA and CDR2 is SQIVND in the germline V gene (reference sequence). The CDR3 is 14 amino acids. The V end was cut by 6 bases, the J end by 1 base, with 9 bases between. The chain's CDR3 is CASRGEMNTGELFF. In DNA form, the CDR3 reads TGTGCCAGTAGAGGGGAGATGAACACCGGGGAGCTGTTTTTT. Filled out from reference TRBV19 and TRBJ2-2, the complete variable domain reads DGGITQSPKYLFRKEGQNVTLSCEQNLNHDAMYWYRQDPGQGLRLIYYSQIVNDFQKGDIAEGYSVSREKKESFPLTVTSAQKNPTAFYLCASRGEMNTGELFFGEGSRLTVL.

This clonotype showed up many times. V usage is TRBV9 and J usage is TRBJ2-5, with 8 nucleotides matching TRBD2. J lost 2 bases, V lost 4 bases, and 19 bases had no gene match. Germline assignment: CDR1 SGDLS and CDR2 YYNGEE. The CDR3 is 19 amino acids. The CDR3 DNA sequence: TGTGCCAGCAGCACCCCAGCCGGGAGTAGCGGGAAGCTGCAAGAGACCCAGTACTTC. This translates into CASSTPAGSSGKLQETQYF.

This clonotype came up many times. The V and J genes are TRBV4-2 and TRBJ2-3; D is unresolved. This CDR3 has 14 residues. The V gene lost 1 base and the J gene lost 6 bases, with 11 bases spanning the gap. CDR1 and CDR2 (germline): LGHNA, YNFKEQ. CDR3 sequence (DNA): TGTGCCAGCAGCCAAGTCGATTATTCGGATACGCAGTATTTT. Translation: CASSQVDYSDTQYF.